The next 14 T cell receptor beta chains were all read from a single sample in a study of T cells in localized non-small cell lung cancer. Repertoires were generated with immunoSEQ multiplex PCR, while TCRdb's copy carries only in-frame clones and drops some. There are about 53,000 clones in the sample; approximately 80% occur only once, and 17% lies in the top ten. This sample comprised peripheral blood mononuclear cells, obtained before any cancer treatment. The source of these receptors is a man aged 40 to 70 with stage III lung adenocarcinoma.

The chain combines TRBV12-5 with TRBJ1-4, with D hard to call. Trimming took 1 base from V and 5 from J, leaving 8 bases between them. The CDR3 sequence is 14 residues long. From germline, CDR1 is LGHNT and CDR2 FRNRAP. The CDR3 here is CASGLAGLNEKLFF. CDR3 nucleotide sequence: TGTGCTAGTGGTTTGGCTGGGTTGAATGAAAAACTGTTTTTT.

The J gene is TRBJ2-7, the V gene TRBV7-9; a weak D match, TRBD1 (6 bases). Trimming left V 3 bases short and J 0 bases short, with 21 bases between. CDR1 is SEHNR, CDR2 FQNEAQ, per germline (reference sequence). The CDR3 covers 18 residues. The CDR3 DNA is TGTGCCAGCAGCTTTCCCCGGGACGGGAAGACAGGCTCCTACGAGCAGTACTTC. Translated: CASSFPRDGKTGSYEQYF.

This chain connects TRBV6-6 to TRBJ1-1, with D unclear. Germline assignment: CDR1 MNHNY and CDR2 SVGAGI (reference sequence). The CDR3 is 13 residues long. V lost 7 bases, J lost 2 bases, and 11 bases lay in between. DNA of the CDR3: TGTGCCAGCAAAACGGGGAGTAACACTGAAGCTTTCTTT. Amino acids: CASKTGSNTEAFF.

This chain links TRBV29-1 with TRBJ1-1; D remains ambiguous. The germline gives CDR1 SQVTM, CDR2 ANQGSEA. This CDR3 region has 14 residues. The V and J ends lost 7 bases and 4 bases respectively, with 19 bases between them. This CDR3 reads CSAQGNGESTEAFF. The CDR3 DNA follows: TGCAGCGCGCAAGGGAATGGGGAGAGCACTGAAGCTTTCTTT.

The sample holds a few counts of this clone. The J gene is TRBJ1-6, the V gene TRBV6-6, with a tentative D call TRBD1 (5 bases). The CDR3 runs to 14 residues. Germline V gene lookup returns CDR1 MNHNY and CDR2 SVGAGI (reference sequence). Between the trimmed V and J ends, which lost 5 bases and 6 bases, there was a span of 11 bases. Here the CDR3 reads CASSVGGGNSPLHF. The CDR3 region has the DNA TGTGCCAGCAGTGTTGGGGGGGGTAATTCACCCCTCCACTTT.

The V and J genes are TRBV15 and TRBJ1-5; D is possibly TRBD1 (6 bases). The germline gives CDR1 LNHNV, CDR2 YYDKDF (reference sequence). V was shortened by 4 bases and J by 7 bases, with 17 bases between the two germline ends. The CDR3 length is 15 residues. Written as DNA, the CDR3 is TGTGCCACCAGCAAAATCGACAGGCTGGGCCAGCCCCAGCATTTT. This gives the protein CATSKIDRLGQPQHF.

This chain connects TRBV9 to TRBJ1-2, with D unclear. Germline assignment: CDR1 SGDLS and CDR2 YYNGEE. The germline V and J ends were trimmed by 0 bases and 2 bases, with 8 bases remaining between them. The length of the CDR3 is 14 residues. In DNA, the CDR3 is TGTGCCAGCAGCGTAGTAGGGCAGAACTATGGCTACACCTTC. Protein sequence: CASSVVGQNYGYTF.

This clone was counted a single time. The V and J genes are TRBV7-3 and TRBJ2-5, with D maybe TRBD2 (5 bases). This CDR3 is built from 15 residues. V shed 5 bases and J shed 1 base, with 14 bases lying between them. CDR1 is SGHTA and CDR2 is FQGTGA in the germline V gene. The CDR3, as DNA: TGTGCCAGCAGCCCGGGGAGTAGCGTCCAAGAGACCCAGTACTTC. It translates to CASSPGSSVQETQYF.

The genes are TRBV7-2 and TRBJ2-2; D is unresolved. The V end was cut by 5 bases, the J end by 4 bases, with 11 bases between. The germline gives CDR1 SGHTA, CDR2 FQGNSA. CDR3 length: 14 amino acids. The CDR3 is CASSPSVATGELFF. For the CDR3, the DNA is TGTGCCAGCAGCCCATCAGTCGCCACCGGGGAGCTGTTTTTT.

This clone was observed a few times. The V gene is TRBV19, the J gene TRBJ1-1; D ambiguous. Germline lookup yields CDR1 LNHDA and CDR2 SQIVND (reference sequence). This CDR3 has 13 residues. Deletions cut 10 bases from V and 1 base from J, with 13 bases between. The CDR3 DNA reads TGTGCCACCGGATTCACTCAGAACACTGAAGCTTTCTTT. Translation: CATGFTQNTEAFF.

This sequence joins TRBV7-2 and TRBJ1-2; no reliable D call. Germline V gives CDR1 SGHTA, CDR2 FQGNSA. The CDR3 consists of 14 residues. V lost 0 bases and J 6 bases, leaving 11 bases between the germline ends. In nucleotides, the CDR3 is TGTGCCAGCAGCTTAGCGGGCAGGTACCATGGCTACACCTTC. Translated, it gives CASSLAGRYHGYTF.

The V gene is TRBV15, the J gene TRBJ1-1, with 7 bases identical to TRBD1. Trimming removed 0 bases from V and 6 bases from J; junction bases left unmatched: 4. Germline loops: CDR1 LNHNV, CDR2 YYDKDF (reference sequence). The CDR3 is 14 amino acids. The CDR3 DNA follows: TGTGCCACCAGCAGAGATCCCAGGGGGGCTGAAGCTTTCTTT. It encodes CATSRDPRGAEAFF.

The chain recombines TRBV5-8 with TRBJ2-1; 12 bases agree with TRBD2. The CDR3 length is 15 residues. V shed 7 bases and J 4 bases; nucleotides not matched to a gene: 6. Germline V gives CDR1 SGHTS, CDR2 YDEGEE. CDR3 sequence reads: CASLTSGSGYNEQFF. DNA of the CDR3: TGTGCCAGCTTGACTAGCGGGAGCGGTTACAATGAGCAGTTCTTC.

This chain links TRBV5-1 with TRBJ1-5; maybe TRBD1 (5 bases). Germline V CDR1 and CDR2: SGHRS, YFSETQ. Trimming removed 0 bases at V and 4 bases at J, with 8 bases between. There are 14 residues in the CDR3. CDR3 region: CASSLVGGNQPQHF. The DNA for the CDR3 is TGCGCCAGCAGCTTGGTGGGGGGGAATCAGCCCCAGCATTTT.